Listed here are 11 T cell receptor beta chains from one sample, sequenced in a study of cytomegalovirus exposure and HLA in healthy donors. PCR employed 60 Vbeta and 13 Jbeta primers. Using immunoSEQ multiplex PCR, the repertoire was profiled, and TCRdb retains in-frame clones only, with some absent. The data hold some 200,000 clones, with over 60% observed a single time. The material sequenced was PBMCs. These receptor sequences come from a woman between 45 and 65 years old in good health and CMV-seronegative.

Written as DNA, the CDR3 is TGTGCCAGCATCGGACTAGCGGGGATGGGCACAGATACGCAGTATTTT. Protein product: CASIGLAGMGTDTQYF. V usage is TRBV2 and J usage is TRBJ2-3, with 12 bases aligning to TRBD2. The CDR3 spans 16 residues. V dropped 7 bases and J dropped 1; count of bases not matched to a gene: 6. Looked up from germline, CDR1 is SNHLY and CDR2 is FYNNEI. The entire variable domain, with the rest obtained from reference TRBV2 and TRBJ2-3, is as follows: EPEVTQTPSHQVTQMGQEVILRCVPISNHLYFYWYRQILGQKVEFLVSFYNNEISEKSEIFDDQFSVERPDGSNFTLKIRSTKLEDSAMYFCASIGLAGMGTDTQYFGPGTRLTVL.

The chain links TRBV6-6 to TRBJ1-2; a possible D gene is TRBD1 (5 bases). V shed 3 bases and J shed 0 bases, with 11 bases lying between them. CDR1 is MNHNY and CDR2 is SVGAGI in the germline V gene (reference sequence). The CDR3 runs to 15 residues. CDR3 DNA: TGTGCCAGCAGTTATTCAGGGCACGCTAACTATGGCTACACCTTC. It yields the protein CASSYSGHANYGYTF.

The rearrangement joins TRBV6-1 to TRBJ1-3; possibly TRBD1 for D (5 bases). CDR1 and CDR2 (germline): MNHNS, SASEGT. This CDR3 has 14 amino acids. Deletions cut 11 bases from V and 3 bases from J, with 17 bases between. The CDR3 here is CAGSTERLGNTIYF. CDR3 in DNA: TGTGCCGGCTCGACAGAGCGCCTTGGAAACACCATATATTTT.

The CDR3 loop reads CASRKWDSGPLGQYF. In DNA, the CDR3 is TGTGCCAGCAGAAAATGGGACAGTGGCCCCCTGGGGCAGTACTTC. The V call is TRBV27, the J call TRBJ2-7; 7 bases map to TRBD1. This CDR3 spans 15 amino acids. Germline assignment: CDR1 MNHEY and CDR2 SMNVEV (reference sequence). V lost 6 bases and J lost 9; bases outside the gene matches: 17.

This chain uses TRBV28 with TRBJ2-5; TRBD1 might be the D (5 bases). The last part of the DNA fits TRBJ2-7 better; the J call may be wrong. This CDR3 is 16 amino acids long. The germline V gene has CDR1 MDHEN and CDR2 SYDVKM. As DNA, the CDR3 is TGTGCCAGCAGTTTTCCTCCGCCAGGGAACCCCTCCGAGCAGTACTTC. Translation: CASSFPPPGNPSEQYF.

In this sample, this clone turned up a few times. The CDR3 region is CAWREDRPAYEQYF. The DNA of the CDR3 is TGTGCCTGGAGGGAAGACAGGCCTGCTTACGAGCAGTACTTC. V is TRBV30 and J is TRBJ2-7; possible D gene TRBD1, 6 bases. The germline CDR1 and CDR2 sequences are GTSNPN and SVGIG (reference sequence). This CDR3 is built from 14 residues. Trimming cost V 3 bases and J 4 bases, with 16 bases left between them.

This chain links TRBV28 with TRBJ2-2; 9 nucleotides align to TRBD1. The V gene's germline CDR1 is MDHEN and CDR2 SYDVKM. CDR3 size: 14 residues. Trimming took 6 bases from V and 5 from J; bases not matched to a gene: 4. The CDR3 is CASRGTGWTGELFF. CDR3 nucleotides: TGTGCCAGCAGGGGGACAGGGTGGACCGGGGAGCTGTTTTTT.

This clone appeared a single time. One end of the junction varies from germline; a read error may be responsible. This chain uses TRBV29-1 with TRBJ1-2; no clear D gene. The CDR3 contains 12 residues. Germline loops: CDR1 SQVTM, CDR2 ANQGSEA. CDR3 protein: CNVKSNGYGYTF. CDR3 coding DNA: TGCAACGTTAAGAGTAACGGGTATGGCTACACCTTC.

The chain is built from TRBV5-1 and TRBJ1-4, with 9 bases identical to TRBD1. The CDR3 has 16 amino acids. The trim removed 4 bases at V and 7 bases at J, leaving 11 bases unmatched. The V gene's germline CDR1 is SGHRS and CDR2 YFSETQ. CDR3 nucleotide sequence: TGCGCCAGCAGCCCGTCGGGACAGGGTCTATTTGAAAAACTGTTTTTT. It yields the protein CASSPSGQGLFEKLFF.

This sequence joins TRBV6-6 and TRBJ1-1; 8 positions agree with TRBD1. This CDR3 has 14 amino acids. After removal of 6 bases from V and 8 bases from J, the junction contained 11 bases not matched to a gene. The germline gives CDR1 MNHNY, CDR2 SVGAGI (reference sequence). Here the CDR3 reads CASSPQGGYSEAFF. In DNA, the CDR3 is TGTGCCAGCAGCCCACAGGGGGGTTATTCGGAAGCTTTCTTT.

This clone occurred a few times. This chain uses TRBV4-2 with TRBJ2-1; 8 bases are shared with TRBD2. In germline, CDR1 is LGHNA, CDR2 YNFKEQ. J was trimmed by 5 bases and V by 0 bases; bases with no gene match: 12. The CDR3 consists of 18 residues. The CDR3 sequence is CASSQDTVREDQNNEQFF. The CDR3 DNA follows: TGTGCCAGCAGCCAAGATACGGTGCGGGAGGACCAAAACAATGAGCAGTTCTTC.